These 3 T cell receptor beta chains share one sample of origin, sequenced in a study of OX40 agonist ivuxolimab in advanced cancers. Generated by immunoSEQ multiplex PCR, the TCRdb table keeps only in-frame clones and is missing some. The sample consists of under 20,000 clones, about 75% of them appearing once. Sequences were derived from CD4+ or CD8+ T cells sorted from blood, sampled in a trial of the OX40 agonist ivuxolimab. These receptor sequences come from an adult with an advanced solid tumor such as melanoma, head and neck, liver or kidney cancer.

This rearrangement joins TRBV30 to TRBJ1-5; D remains unclear. Germline V CDR1 and CDR2: GTSNPN, SVGIG (reference sequence). The V end lost 3 bases, the J end lost 4 bases, and 10 bases lay between the germline ends. This CDR3 contains 13 residues. CDR3 residues: CAWSPVANQPQHF. The CDR3, as DNA: TGTGCCTGGAGCCCGGTAGCTAATCAGCCCCAGCATTTT.

The chain is built from TRBV4-1 and TRBJ1-4, with 7 bases that match TRBD1. Unmatched junction bases numbered 8, after V lost 5 bases and J lost 5 bases. The germline V gene has CDR1 MGHRA and CDR2 YSYEKL. The CDR3 totals 15 residues. The CDR3 DNA reads TGCGCCAGCAGCTGGGGGGACAGCGGAAATGAAAAACTGTTTTTT. Translated, it gives CASSWGDSGNEKLFF.

The chain uses TRBV2 and TRBJ2-7; 8 nucleotides align to TRBD2. Trimming took 6 bases from V and 6 from J; bases not matched to a gene: 13. In germline, CDR1 is SNHLY, CDR2 FYNNEI. The CDR3 runs 15 residues. The DNA of the CDR3 is TGTGCCAGCAGACCCCGAGCGGGAGTATCGCTCGAGCAGTACTTC. Its translation is CASRPRAGVSLEQYF.